A single sample gave rise to the 26 T cell receptor beta chains below, sequenced in a study of early T cells in non-severe SARS-CoV-2 infection. Using its own MiXCR run on the 5' RACE reads, TCRdb lists one record per CDR3 protein. This sample has tens of thousands of distinct CDR3 sequences; around 10% occur once, and the top ten carry approximately 12%. Sample: whole blood, taken at baseline. These receptors were obtained from an adult who was a healthcare worker with PCR-confirmed SARS-CoV-2 infection or an uninfected control (not recorded which).

This clonotype was observed at least ten times. CDR3 bases: TGTGCCAGCAGCTGGGAGAGCCGATCTACCTACGAGCAGTACTTC. Its protein product is CASSWESRSTYEQYF. The chain links TRBV7-9 to TRBJ2-7; a possible D gene is TRBD2 (5 bases). CDR3 length: 15 amino acids. Per germline, CDR1 SEHNR and CDR2 FQNEAQ (reference sequence). Trimming took 4 bases from V and 2 from J, leaving 15 bases between them.

The chain is built from TRBV30 and TRBJ1-3, with no clear D. The CDR3 is 17 amino acids. Trimming removed 0 bases at V and 0 bases at J, with 15 bases between. CDR1 and CDR2 from the germline V gene are GTSNPN and SVGIG (reference sequence). CDR3 sequence reads: CAWSVLSMGYSGNTIYF. CDR3 nucleotides: TGTGCCTGGAGTGTACTTTCGATGGGTTACTCTGGAAACACCATATATTTT.

This clonotype has more than one count but fewer than ten. The chain joins TRBV20-1 to TRBJ2-7; 10 bases agree with TRBD2. The length of the CDR3 is 13 residues. Germline CDR1 reads DFQATT; CDR2 reads SNEGSKA (reference sequence). Trimming at V came to 4 bases and at J to 4 bases, leaving 4 bases not matched to a gene. The CDR3 protein is CSATPSGGYEQYF. Written as DNA, the CDR3 is TGCAGTGCTACCCCTAGCGGGGGATACGAGCAGTACTTC.

The chain couples TRBV5-1 to TRBJ2-3; D possibly matches TRBD1 or TRBD2 (5 bases each). V shed 0 bases and J shed 5 bases, with 10 bases lying between them. Germline V gene lookup returns CDR1 SGHRS and CDR2 YFSETQ. The CDR3 extends over 14 amino acids. The CDR3 here is CASSLGGVKDTQYF. As DNA, the CDR3 is TGCGCCAGCAGCTTGGGAGGGGTAAAAGATACGCAGTATTTT.

V gene TRBV20-1 combines with J gene TRBJ1-6; 7 nucleotides match TRBD1. Looked up from germline, CDR1 is DFQATT and CDR2 is SNEGSKA (reference sequence). The V gene end was trimmed by 5 bases and the J gene end by 7 bases; junction bases not matched to a gene: 5. This CDR3 has 13 residues. The CDR3 DNA sequence: TGCAGTGCTCCGGGACAGCAGAATTCACCCCTCCACTTT. This codes for CSAPGQQNSPLHF.

This clonotype was counted ten times or more. The CDR3 protein is CASSFEPSGANVLTF. In DNA, the CDR3 is TGTGCCAGCAGCTTTGAGCCCTCTGGGGCCAACGTCCTGACTTTC. The chain has TRBV9 and TRBJ2-6; no firm D call. From germline, CDR1 is SGDLS and CDR2 YYNGEE. Trimming left V 4 bases short and J 0 bases short, with 8 bases between. The CDR3 runs to 15 residues. The full variable domain, completed using reference TRBV9 and TRBJ2-6, is DSGVTQTPKHLITATGQRVTLRCSPRSGDLSVYWYQQSLDQGLQFLIQYYNGEERAKGNILERFSAQQFPDLHSELNLSSLELGDSALYFCASSFEPSGANVLTFGAGSRLTVL.

The sample holds many counts of this clonotype. The chain is built from TRBV25-1 and TRBJ1-6; the match to TRBD1 covers 7 bases. This CDR3 region has 14 residues. After removal of 5 bases from V and 5 bases from J, the junction contained 3 bases not matched to a gene. Germline V gives CDR1 MGHDK, CDR2 SYGVNS. CDR3 sequence (DNA): TGTGCCAGCAGTTCCGGGACAGATAATTCACCCCTCCACTTT. Protein sequence: CASSSGTDNSPLHF.

This chain uses TRBV20-1 with TRBJ2-1, with a possible D match to TRBD2 (5 bases). V dropped 6 bases and J dropped 9 bases, with 12 bases sitting between them. The germline V gene encodes CDR1 DFQATT and CDR2 SNEGSKA (reference sequence). CDR3 length: 11 residues. CDR3 nucleotide sequence: TGCAGTGCCGGTAATGAGGGTGAGCAGTTCTTC. This translates into CSAGNEGEQFF.

This chain uses TRBV9 with TRBJ1-2, with D tentatively TRBD1 (6 bases). This CDR3 comprises 14 residues. Trimming shortened V by 4 bases and J by 6 bases, and 16 bases separated the two germline ends. CDR1 is SGDLS, CDR2 YYNGEE, per germline. Here the CDR3 DNA reads TGTGCCAGCAGCCCGGCTGGGGGCTATAATGGCTACACCTTC. It translates to CASSPAGGYNGYTF. Full variable domain (missing parts from reference TRBV9 and TRBJ1-2): DSGVTQTPKHLITATGQRVTLRCSPRSGDLSVYWYQQSLDQGLQFLIQYYNGEERAKGNILERFSAQQFPDLHSELNLSSLELGDSALYFCASSPAGGYNGYTFGSGTRLTVV.

There are many counts of this clonotype. The rearrangement links TRBV11-2 to TRBJ2-6; D is unresolved. The V gene lost 6 bases and the J gene lost 4 bases, with 16 bases spanning the gap. Germline lookup yields CDR1 SGHAT and CDR2 FQNNGV. This CDR3 spans 16 amino acids. The CDR3 DNA reads as TGTGCCAGCAGGCGGACGGATTCCTGGGGGGCCAACGTCCTGACTTTC. It codes for CASRRTDSWGANVLTF.

This clonotype occurred a few times. J is TRBJ2-7 and V is TRBV9; D possibly matches TRBD1 or TRBD2 (6 bases each). The CDR3 spans 14 residues. Looked up from germline, CDR1 is SGDLS and CDR2 is YYNGEE. Trimming stripped 3 bases from V and 7 bases from J, with 17 bases between. DNA for the CDR3: TGTGCCAGCAGCGGACCCGGGGGCCTACGGGAGCAGTACTTC. Amino acid sequence: CASSGPGGLREQYF.

This clonotype was counted many times. The V call is TRBV7-2, the J call TRBJ2-3; 8 nucleotides agree with TRBD1. The CDR3 runs 15 residues. Germline V CDR1 and CDR2: SGHTA, FQGNSA. The V and J ends lost 2 bases and 1 base, in that order; junction bases with no gene match: 2. CDR3 coding DNA: TGTGCCAGCAGCTTACAGGGGGCGGGCACAGATACGCAGTATTTT. The encoded protein is CASSLQGAGTDTQYF.

The sample holds a few counts of this clonotype. This chain uses TRBV6-5 with TRBJ1-1; D is unresolved. The germline V gene encodes CDR1 MNHEY and CDR2 SVGAGI. The CDR3 consists of 13 residues. With 2 bases removed from V and 4 bases from J, the gap between germline ends came to 8 bases. The CDR3 DNA follows: TGTGCCAGCAGTTACAGTTACGGCACTGAAGCTTTCTTT. This encodes CASSYSYGTEAFF.

The chain recombines TRBV6-5 with TRBJ1-1; D not certain. The V end lost 8 bases, the J end lost 5 bases, and 18 bases lay between the germline ends. The CDR3 is 14 residues long. The germline gives CDR1 MNHEY, CDR2 SVGAGI. The CDR3: CASSPRWVWTEAFF. For the CDR3, the DNA is TGTGCCAGCTCTCCGAGGTGGGTCTGGACTGAAGCTTTCTTT.

The table lists this clonotype with a few counts. V is TRBV20-1 and J is TRBJ2-2; D gene ambiguous. Trimming shortened V by 0 bases and J by 0 bases, and 8 bases separated the two germline ends. CDR3 length: 15 residues. Germline V CDR1 and CDR2: DFQATT, SNEGSKA (reference sequence). The DNA for the CDR3 is TGCAGTGCTAGAGACCACAGAACGAACACCGGGGAGCTGTTTTTT. Its protein product is CSARDHRTNTGELFF.

This clonotype was observed a handful of times. The chain combines TRBV11-1 with TRBJ2-7, with a weak D call TRBD1 (5 bases). Looked up from germline, CDR1 is SGHAT and CDR2 is FQDESV (reference sequence). The V and J ends lost 4 bases and 2 bases respectively, with 12 bases between them. The CDR3 runs 14 residues. CDR3 protein: CASSSWGEAYEQYF. The CDR3 DNA reads TGTGCCAGCAGCTCTTGGGGCGAGGCCTACGAGCAGTACTTC.

The chain has TRBV6-2 or TRBV6-3 and TRBJ2-7; 13 bases agree with TRBD2. CDR1 is MNHEY, CDR2 SVGEGT, per germline. V was pared by 0 bases and J by 4 bases, with 6 bases of the junction left unmatched. The CDR3 covers 17 residues. CDR3 coding DNA: TGTGCCAGCAGTTACTCTCCGGGACTAGCGGGGATGTACGAGCAGTACTTC. It specifies CASSYSPGLAGMYEQYF.

This clonotype was detected a few times. The chain carries TRBV2 and TRBJ1-1; D gene unclear. CDR1 SNHLY and CDR2 FYNNEI come from the germline V gene. This CDR3 spans 10 amino acids. V lost 3 bases, J lost 5 bases, and 1 base lay in between. CDR3 in amino acids: CASSETEAFF. As DNA, the CDR3 is TGTGCCAGCAGTGAGACTGAAGCTTTCTTT.

The V gene is TRBV18, the J gene TRBJ1-1, with D unclear. The CDR3 sequence is 13 residues long. Germline V gives CDR1 KGHSH, CDR2 LQKENI. The V end lost 4 bases, the J end lost 6 bases, and 12 bases lay between the germline ends. This CDR3 is CASSRGRTAEAFF. The CDR3 DNA is TGTGCCAGCTCACGCGGCAGAACGGCTGAAGCTTTCTTT.

The chain has TRBV3-1 and TRBJ2-5; D perhaps matches TRBD2 (6 bases). Germline lookup yields CDR1 LGHDT and CDR2 YNNKEL (reference sequence). The CDR3 has 14 residues. The V and J ends lost 3 bases and 8 bases respectively, with 16 bases between them. CDR3 bases: TGTGCCAGCAGCCAGGCCGGGACTGGAGACACCCAGTACTTC. Its translation is CASSQAGTGDTQYF.

The CDR3 reads CASSQDSGQAYNEQFF. DNA of the CDR3: TGTGCCAGCAGCCAAGATTCCGGACAGGCCTACAATGAGCAGTTCTTC. V gene TRBV3-1 combines with J gene TRBJ2-1; 7 bases are shared with TRBD1. V dropped 0 bases and J dropped 2; count of bases not matched to a gene: 4. There are 16 residues in the CDR3. CDR1 is LGHDT and CDR2 is YNNKEL in the germline V gene (reference sequence).

This clonotype was seen repeatedly, ten times or more. This chain links TRBV2 with TRBJ1-4; 9 positions agree with TRBD1. V shed 7 bases and J 8 bases; nucleotides not matched to a gene: 11. This CDR3 comprises 15 residues. Germline assignment: CDR1 SNHLY and CDR2 FYNNEI. CDR3 nucleotides: TGTGCCAGCAAGGTTAAAGGAGACAGGGGGGAAAAACTGTTTTTT. Amino acids: CASKVKGDRGEKLFF. The entire variable domain, with the rest obtained from reference TRBV2 and TRBJ1-4, is as follows: EPEVTQTPSHQVTQMGQEVILRCVPISNHLYFYWYRQILGQKVEFLVSFYNNEISEKSEIFDDQFSVERPDGSNFTLKIRSTKLEDSAMYFCASKVKGDRGEKLFFGSGTQLSVL.

The gene calls are TRBV29-1 and TRBJ1-1, with D possibly being TRBD1 (5 bases). From germline, CDR1 is SQVTM and CDR2 ANQGSEA. The V end was cut by 4 bases, the J end by 1 base, with 16 bases between. The CDR3 length is 15 residues. The CDR3 is CSVVLRALGNTEAFF. For the CDR3, the DNA is TGCAGCGTTGTGCTCAGGGCCCTCGGGAACACTGAAGCTTTCTTT. Full variable domain (rest looked up from reference TRBV29-1 and TRBJ1-1): SAVISQKPSRDICQRGTSLTIQCQVDSQVTMMFWYRQQPGQSLTLIATANQGSEATYESGFVIDKFPISRPNLTFSTLTVSNMSPEDSSIYLCSVVLRALGNTEAFFGQGTRLTVV.

This clonotype appeared many times. The gene calls are TRBV4-2 and TRBJ2-7; 11 positions match TRBD2. The CDR3 loop spans 16 amino acids. Germline values: CDR1 LGHNA, CDR2 YNFKEQ. V was pared by 3 bases and J by 4 bases, with 8 bases of the junction left unmatched. The CDR3 DNA reads as TGTGCCAGCAGCCATGTGGCGGGACTAGCGGAATACGAGCAGTACTTC. It translates to CASSHVAGLAEYEQYF.

This clonotype came up a few times. V usage is TRBV28 and J usage is TRBJ2-2; no reliable D call. CDR3 size: 14 residues. V was cut by 5 bases and J by 6 bases, with 13 bases left in between. From germline, CDR1 is MDHEN and CDR2 SYDVKM. The CDR3 DNA sequence: TGTGCCAGCAGTCCTAGGTACTTGTCCGGGGAGCTGTTTTTT. It encodes CASSPRYLSGELFF.

This clonotype was seen many times. The chain couples TRBV21-1 to TRBJ2-6; TRBD1 reflects the table's D call only, with no check against the DNA. TRBV21-1 is deemed a pseudogene. The CDR3 covers 18 residues. The CDR3 protein is CASIVPETGPSGANVLTF. As DNA, the CDR3 is TGTGCCAGCATCGTTCCGGAGACAGGTCCGTCTGGGGCCAACGTCCTGACTTTC.